This entry features one T cell receptor beta chain sequence. Antigen unknown. A much bigger clone sits one base away, suggesting this may be a read error. Then a second PCR, running roughly 7 to 11 cycles, was carried out with a sample-barcoded 5' primer and a J-beta primer mix. From the 5' RACE reads, TCRdb called clonotypes with MiXCR, one entry per CDR3 protein. The table shows roughly 900,000 distinct CDR3 sequences, with about 44% occurring only once. The data derive from a study of blood T cells in healthy people across ages. Per germline, CDR1 MNHEY and CDR2 SVGAGI. The CDR3 consists of 13 residues. Between the trimmed V and J ends, which lost 7 bases and 2 bases, there was a span of 12 bases. Donors ranged from roughly 6 to 90 years old and were healthy Caucasians in Russia. The study, taken as a whole, reports: Among T cells, TCR beta diversity per million cells dropped roughly linearly as age rose.

The specimen sequenced was blood. The TCR sequence derives from a young man in good health. This sequence joins TRBV6-5 and TRBJ2-7; D uncertain. CDR3 DNA sequence: TGTGCCAGCAATTGGGTCAGAACCTACGAGCAGTACTTC. Translation gives CASNWVRTYEQYF.